This T cell receptor (beta chain) was captured in a study of T cell responses to AZD1222 COVID-19 vaccine. Turning to the study itself: Second-dose timings of about 4 or about 12 weeks were pooled.

This clone has just a few counts. Its target is not known. Study findings and constraints: Most donors were white British, females outnumbered males, and clonal diversity was possibly underestimated.

The V gene's germline CDR1 is LNHDA and CDR2 SQIVND (reference sequence). V gave up 4 bases and J gave up 0 bases, with 13 bases separating them. This CDR3 region has 16 residues. The table came from immunoSEQ multiplex PCR; TCRdb's copy has only in-frame clones and leaves some out. This table holds some 90,000 clones, about 90% found once. The sequenced sample was peripheral blood, obtained on day 0 of AZD1222 vaccination. This clonotype was sampled from an adult in good health. The chain is built from TRBV19 and TRBJ1-5, with a weak D call TRBD1 (6 bases). The DNA for the CDR3 is TGTGCCAGTAGTAAGTACGCAGGGGATAGCAATCAGCCCCAGCATTTT. Translation: CASSKYAGDSNQPQHF.